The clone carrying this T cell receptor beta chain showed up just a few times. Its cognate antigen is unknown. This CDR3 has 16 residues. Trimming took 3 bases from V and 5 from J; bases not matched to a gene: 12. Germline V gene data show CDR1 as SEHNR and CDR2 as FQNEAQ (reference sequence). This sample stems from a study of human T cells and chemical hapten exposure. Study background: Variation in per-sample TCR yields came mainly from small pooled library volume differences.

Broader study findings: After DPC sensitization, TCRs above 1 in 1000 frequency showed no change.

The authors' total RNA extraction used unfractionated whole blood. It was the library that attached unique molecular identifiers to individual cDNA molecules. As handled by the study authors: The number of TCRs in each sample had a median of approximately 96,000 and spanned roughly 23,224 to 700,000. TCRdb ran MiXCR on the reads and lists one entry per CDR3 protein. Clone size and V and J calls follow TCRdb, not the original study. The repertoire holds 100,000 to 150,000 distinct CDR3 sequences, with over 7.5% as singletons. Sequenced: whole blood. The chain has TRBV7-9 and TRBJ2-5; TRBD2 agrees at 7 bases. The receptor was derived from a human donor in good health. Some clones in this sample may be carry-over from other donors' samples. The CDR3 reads CASSFLAVDSWETQYF. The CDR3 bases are TGTGCCAGCAGCTTCCTAGCGGTCGACAGTTGGGAGACCCAGTACTTC. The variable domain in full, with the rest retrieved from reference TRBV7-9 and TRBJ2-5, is DTGVSQNPRHKITKRGQNVTFRCDPISEHNRLYWYRQTLGQGPEFLTYFQNEAQLEKSRLLSDRFSAERPKGSFSTLEIQRTEQGDSAMYLCASSFLAVDSWETQYFGPGTRLLVL.